Shown below are 21 T cell receptor beta chains from a single sample sequenced in a study of T cell responses to AZD1222 COVID-19 vaccine. Produced via immunoSEQ multiplex PCR; TCRdb's table is partial and in-frame only. The sample has some 74,000 clones, roughly 85% seen once; the top ten hold around 1.3%. The sequences come from peripheral blood, collected 28 days after the second AZD1222 dose. Every receptor here comes from an adult who received the AZD1222 COVID-19 vaccine.

The chain carries TRBV7-9 and TRBJ1-1, with D tentatively TRBD1 (5 bases). Trimming removed 6 bases from V and 4 bases from J, with 21 bases in between. Germline loops: CDR1 SEHNR, CDR2 FQNEAQ (reference sequence). The length of the CDR3 is 16 residues. CDR3: CASSSYQPGGITEAFF. The CDR3 DNA sequence: TGTGCCAGCAGTTCTTACCAACCGGGGGGTATCACTGAAGCTTTCTTT.

V and J are TRBV5-1 and TRBJ1-1, with D maybe TRBD1 (5 bases). Trimming shortened V by 1 base and J by 2 bases, and 9 bases separated the two germline ends. This CDR3 contains 14 residues. CDR1 and CDR2 from the germline V gene are SGHRS and YFSETQ. The CDR3 nucleotides read TGCGCCAGCAGCTTGTCTGGGGGTAACACTGAAGCTTTCTTT. It yields the protein CASSLSGGNTEAFF.

The chain carries TRBV29-1 and TRBJ2-7; 10 positions match TRBD2. The CDR3 is 14 residues long. Trimming took 2 bases from V and 0 from J; bases not matched to a gene: 1. Looked up from germline, CDR1 is SQVTM and CDR2 is ANQGSEA. CDR3: CSVESSGSSYEQYF. CDR3 DNA: TGCAGCGTTGAATCTAGCGGGAGCTCCTACGAGCAGTACTTC.

J is TRBJ1-2 and V is TRBV5-3; TRBD1 might be the D (5 bases). TRBV5-3 is assigned to the ORF class and has an uncertain function. CDR3 length: 12 amino acids. The ends were cut back, 3 bases at V and 3 bases at J, with 6 bases in the middle. CDR3 sequence: CARSYRYYGYTF. The CDR3 region has the DNA TGTGCCAGAAGCTACAGGTACTATGGCTACACCTTC.

This chain joins TRBV21-1 and TRBJ1-2. TRBV21-1 is termed a pseudogene. This CDR3 region has 16 residues. CDR3 sequence: CASTQQKGEDHYGYTF. Written as DNA, the CDR3 is TGTGCCAGCACCCAGCAGAAGGGAGAAGATCACTATGGCTACACCTTC.

The chain recombines TRBV6-5 with TRBJ2-7; D may be TRBD2 (5 bases). CDR3 length equals 15 residues. Trimming took off 5 bases at V and 3 bases at J, with 17 bases between the two ends. Germline-derived CDR1 and CDR2 are MNHEY and SVGAGI. CDR3 DNA sequence: TGTGCCAGCAGTAGAAACCCAGAGGGCAACTACGAGCAGTACTTC. It specifies CASSRNPEGNYEQYF.

This chain uses TRBV7-2 with TRBJ2-1; no clear D. Trimming took 5 bases from V and 4 from J, leaving 18 bases between them. The CDR3 has 16 residues. The germline V gene has CDR1 SGHTA and CDR2 FQGNSA. The CDR3 reads CASSGSDTYHYNEQFF. The CDR3 bases are TGTGCCAGCAGCGGATCAGACACGTACCATTACAATGAGCAGTTCTTC. Looking up the rest from reference TRBV7-2 and TRBJ2-1 gives the full variable domain: GAGVSQSPSNKVTEKGKDVELRCDPISGHTALYWYRQSLGQGLEFLIYFQGNSAPDKSGLPSDRFSAERTGGSVSTLTIQRTQQEDSAVYLCASSGSDTYHYNEQFFGPGTRLTVL.

The chain carries TRBV12-5 and TRBJ1-3; TRBD1 is a possible D gene (6 bases). V lost 2 bases and J 9 bases, leaving 14 bases between the germline ends. Per germline, CDR1 LGHNT and CDR2 FRNRAP. This CDR3 is built from 14 residues. As DNA, the CDR3 is TGTGCTAGTGGTTTGCAGGGACAAACCGGCACCATATATTTT. Translated, it gives CASGLQGQTGTIYF.

CDR3 coding DNA: TGCGCCAGCAGCCAAGAAAGTCTTTCTAACACTGAAGCTTTCTTT. It codes for CASSQESLSNTEAFF. The rearrangement uses TRBV4-1 and TRBJ1-1; D is ambiguous. Germline V gene sequence: CDR1 MGHRA, CDR2 YSYEKL. V was shortened by 0 bases and J by 2 bases, with 10 bases between the two germline ends. CDR3 length equals 15 residues.

The chain has TRBV19 and TRBJ1-3; the D gene is possibly TRBD1 (6 bases). The germline V and J ends were trimmed by 6 bases and 0 bases, with 15 bases remaining between them. The CDR3 consists of 16 residues. Germline V gene data show CDR1 as LNHDA and CDR2 as SQIVND (reference sequence). The CDR3 sequence: CASSLGGRRSGNTIYF. CDR3 bases: TGTGCCAGTAGCCTTGGGGGGCGCCGCTCTGGAAACACCATATATTTT.

CDR3 DNA: TGTGCCAGCTCACCACGGACCGGGCGGGGGGGCAATCAGCCCCAGCATTTT. Translating it yields CASSPRTGRGGNQPQHF. The V call is TRBV18, the J call TRBJ1-5; TRBD1 is a possible D gene (5 bases). Germline V gene sequence: CDR1 KGHSH, CDR2 LQKENI. V shed 1 base and J shed 2 bases, with 15 bases lying between them. The CDR3 spans 17 residues.

The rearrangement uses TRBV6-6 and TRBJ2-1, with D possibly matching TRBD2 (6 bases). V was cut by 2 bases and J by 7 bases, with 12 bases left in between. CDR1 and CDR2 from the germline V gene are MNHNY and SVGAGI (reference sequence). CDR3 size: 14 residues. CDR3 nucleotide sequence: TGTGCCAGCAGTTACGATGCAGGGAGGAATGAGCAGTTCTTC. This translates into CASSYDAGRNEQFF.

The J gene is TRBJ1-2, the V gene TRBV29-1, with 8 bases lining up with TRBD1. The germline gives CDR1 SQVTM, CDR2 ANQGSEA. The trim removed 7 bases at V and 6 bases at J, leaving 7 bases unmatched. This CDR3 comprises 12 residues. The CDR3 DNA follows: TGCAGCGGGGGAGACAGGGGACATGGCTACACCTTC. It translates to CSGGDRGHGYTF. Using reference TRBV29-1 and TRBJ1-2 for the parts outside the CDR3, the full variable domain is SAVISQKPSRDICQRGTSLTIQCQVDSQVTMMFWYRQQPGQSLTLIATANQGSEATYESGFVIDKFPISRPNLTFSTLTVSNMSPEDSSIYLCSGGDRGHGYTFGSGTRLTVV.

J is TRBJ2-2 and V is TRBV3-1 (or the pseudogene TRBV3-2), with D unresolved. The CDR3 loop spans 11 amino acids. Germline V gene sequence: CDR1 LGHDT, CDR2 YNNKEL (reference sequence). The V end lost 2 bases, the J end lost 10 bases, and 5 bases lay between the germline ends. CDR3 protein: CASSQREELFF. The CDR3 DNA is TGTGCCAGCAGCCAAAGAGAGGAGCTGTTTTTT.

The chain links TRBV7-9 to TRBJ2-5; the match to TRBD1 covers 7 bases. The germline CDR1 and CDR2 sequences are SEHNR and FQNEAQ (reference sequence). The ends lost 10 bases at V and 3 bases at J; junction bases unmatched: 8. The CDR3 runs 13 residues. The CDR3 coding sequence is TGTGCCATCGCGACAGGGAGTGAAGAGACCCAGTACTTC. Translation: CAIATGSEETQYF.

V and J are TRBV25-1 and TRBJ1-2; D is ambiguous. The CDR3 consists of 13 residues. Trimming removed 1 base at V and 7 bases at J, with 10 bases between. CDR1 MGHDK and CDR2 SYGVNS come from the germline V gene. DNA of the CDR3: TGTGCCAGCAGTGAATCTGCTTGGGGTGGCTACACCTTC. Translation: CASSESAWGGYTF.

This sequence joins TRBV29-1 and TRBJ1-2, with a weak D call TRBD1 (5 bases). The CDR3 spans 14 residues. Per germline, CDR1 SQVTM and CDR2 ANQGSEA. V was pared by 7 bases and J by 3 bases, with 18 bases between. The CDR3 DNA is TGCAGCGGAAGTCGCCGGGACGGGTACTATGGCTACACCTTC. It encodes CSGSRRDGYYGYTF.

The gene calls are TRBV29-1 and TRBJ1-2; D is unclear. Per the germline V gene, CDR1 is SQVTM and CDR2 is ANQGSEA. The V end was cut by 6 bases, the J end by 7 bases, with 12 bases between. The CDR3 contains 11 residues. The DNA for the CDR3 is TGCAGCGTCGACCCCGGGCGTGGCTACACCTTC. Protein: CSVDPGRGYTF.

This clone has a handful of counts. V gene TRBV21-1 combines with J gene TRBJ2-7; the table's D call TRBD2 went unverified against the DNA. TRBV21-1 is tagged as a pseudogene. The CDR3 contains 14 residues. As DNA, the CDR3 is TGTGCCAGCGGCCCAATAGCGGGAGTGAACGAGCAGTACTTC. Protein: CASGPIAGVNEQYF.

In this sample, this clone turned up once. The chain links TRBV11-2 to TRBJ2-2; the match to TRBD2 covers 7 bases. V lost 0 bases to trimming and J lost 5 bases; unmatched junction nucleotides: 18. Germline lookup yields CDR1 SGHAT and CDR2 FQNNGV. The CDR3 loop spans 20 amino acids. The CDR3 spells CASSLDYRTMRSGITGELFF. In DNA form, the CDR3 reads TGTGCCAGCAGCTTAGATTACAGGACTATGAGAAGCGGGATTACCGGGGAGCTGTTTTTT.

The chain has TRBV6-4 and TRBJ2-1; TRBD1 matches at 8 bases. The CDR3 length is 15 residues. Unmatched junction bases numbered 6, after V lost 6 bases and J lost 2 bases. Germline V lookup: CDR1 MRHNA, CDR2 SNTAGT. CDR3 in amino acids: CASRVQGGTYNEQFF. CDR3 nucleotide sequence: TGTGCCAGCAGGGTACAGGGGGGAACCTACAATGAGCAGTTCTTC.